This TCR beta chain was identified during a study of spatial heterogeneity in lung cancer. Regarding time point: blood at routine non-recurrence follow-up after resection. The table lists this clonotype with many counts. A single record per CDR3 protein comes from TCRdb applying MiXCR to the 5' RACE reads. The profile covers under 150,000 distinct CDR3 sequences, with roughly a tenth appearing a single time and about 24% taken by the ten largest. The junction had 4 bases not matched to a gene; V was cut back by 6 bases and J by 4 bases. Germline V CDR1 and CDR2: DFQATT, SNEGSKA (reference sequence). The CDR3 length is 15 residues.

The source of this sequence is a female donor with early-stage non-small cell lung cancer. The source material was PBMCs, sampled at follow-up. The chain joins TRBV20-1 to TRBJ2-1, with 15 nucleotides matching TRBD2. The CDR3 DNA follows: TGCAGTGCCCCTGGACTAGCGGGAGGGTACAATGAGCAGTTCTTC. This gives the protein CSAPGLAGGYNEQFF.